The rows below give T cell receptor beta chains drawn from one sample of a study of blood T cell repertoires in COVID-19. TCRdb's copy holds only in-frame clones and misses some; the assay was immunoSEQ multiplex PCR. The data contain about 200,000 clones, nearly 90% of them seen just once; the ten biggest clones take up roughly a fifth. Material: peripheral blood. These receptors all stem from a man aged 55 to 70 with active or convalescent COVID-19. Each CDR3 is given with its conserved first and last residue. A D gene is named only where the DNA matches it firmly. Not every row has a clone size; where given, it reads once, few, many or a size class.

D: TRBD1
J: TRBJ1-1
V: TRBV2
size: once
CDR3: CASSDSGQGNTEAFF
DNA: TGTGCCAGCAGTGATTCGGGACAGGGGAACACTGAAGCTTTCTTT

D: NA
J: TRBJ2-5
V: TRBV6-1
size: NA
CDR3: CASSEREETQYF
DNA: TGTGCCAGCAGTGAACGGGAGGAGACCCAGTACTTC

D: NA
J: TRBJ2-6
V: TRBV5-4
size: NA
CDR3: CASSPQLSGANVLTF
DNA: TGTGCCAGCAGTCCACAGCTCTCTGGGGCCAACGTCCTGACTTTC

D: TRBD2
J: TRBJ2-1
V: TRBV11-2
size: NA
CDR3: CASSLGLSSYNEQFF
DNA: TGTGCCAGCAGCTTGGGACTAAGCTCCTACAATGAGCAGTTCTTC

D: TRBD1
J: TRBJ1-5
V: TRBV7-9
size: NA
CDR3: CASSSGQGAGGNQPQHF
DNA: TGTGCCAGCAGCTCGGGACAGGGGGCAGGGGGCAATCAGCCCCAGCATTTT

D: TRBD1
J: TRBJ2-7
V: TRBV20-1
size: NA
CDR3: CSASLDREGYEQYF
DNA: TGCAGTGCTAGTTTGGACAGGGAAGGCTACGAGCAGTACTTC

D: TRBD1
J: TRBJ2-7
V: TRBV10-2
size: NA
CDR3: CASRSGGQGLYEQYF
DNA: TGCGCCAGCAGGTCAGGGGGACAGGGCCTCTACGAGCAGTACTTC

D: TRBD1
J: TRBJ1-2
V: TRBV18
size: NA
CDR3: CASSPPGQANYGYTF
DNA: TGTGCCAGCTCACCACCGGGACAGGCAAACTATGGCTACACCTTC

D: NA
J: TRBJ1-3
V: TRBV7-6
size: NA
CDR3: CASSFSQGRGNTIYF
DNA: TGTGCCAGCAGCTTTTCGCAGGGAAGAGGAAACACCATATATTTT

D: TRBD2
J: TRBJ2-1
V: TRBV7-9
size: once
CDR3: CASSLALAGYNEQFF
DNA: TGTGCCAGCAGCTTAGCACTAGCGGGGTACAATGAGCAGTTCTTC

D: NA
J: TRBJ1-2
V: TRBV19
size: once
CDR3: CASIPRGAYYGYTF
DNA: TGTGCCAGTATTCCCAGGGGCGCGTACTATGGCTACACCTTC

D: NA
J: TRBJ1-3
V: TRBV2
size: few
CDR3: CASSASSSGNTIYF
DNA: TGTGCCAGCAGTGCATCTAGCTCTGGAAACACCATATATTTT

D: NA
J: TRBJ1-1
V: TRBV12-5
size: NA
CDR3: CASREGGMNTEAFF
DNA: TGTGCTTCCCGGGAGGGGGGCATGAACACTGAAGCTTTCTTT

D: TRBD2
J: TRBJ2-2
V: TRBV30
size: NA
CDR3: CAWEGGGMNTGELFF
DNA: TGTGCCTGGGAAGGCGGGGGAATGAACACCGGGGAGCTGTTTTTT

D: NA
J: TRBJ2-7
V: TRBV14
size: NA
CDR3: CASSQQGYEQYF
DNA: TGTGCCAGCAGCCAACAGGGTTACGAGCAGTACTTC

D: TRBD1
J: TRBJ1-4
V: TRBV11-2
size: NA
CDR3: CASSFGTGSEKLFF
DNA: TGTGCCAGCAGCTTCGGGACAGGCTCCGAAAAACTGTTTTTT

D: TRBD1
J: TRBJ2-1
V: TRBV12-5
size: NA
CDR3: CASGLVTGVNEQFF
DNA: TGTGCTAGTGGTTTGGTGACAGGGGTTAATGAGCAGTTCTTC

D: NA
J: TRBJ1-5
V: TRBV5-1
size: NA
CDR3: CASSPGGNSNQPQHF
DNA: TGCGCCAGCAGCCCGGGAGGCAATAGCAATCAGCCCCAGCATTTT

D: TRBD2
J: TRBJ2-3
V: TRBV15
size: NA
CDR3: CATSRGQRGGPDTQYF
DNA: TGTGCCACCAGCAGAGGTCAGCGGGGGGGACCTGATACGCAGTATTTT

D: NA
J: TRBJ2-1
V: TRBV4-1
size: NA
CDR3: CASSQDLRINEQFF
DNA: TGCGCCAGCAGCCAAGATCTGAGGATCAATGAGCAGTTCTTC

D: NA
J: TRBJ1-5
V: TRBV7-8
size: NA
CDR3: CASSVDRHQPQHF
DNA: TGTGCCAGCAGCGTGGACAGACATCAGCCCCAGCATTTT

D: NA
J: TRBJ1-5
V: TRBV2
size: NA
CDR3: CASTPTMEGSQPQHF
DNA: TGTGCCAGCACCCCCACGATGGAGGGAAGCCAGCCCCAGCATTTT

D: TRBD1
J: TRBJ1-2
V: TRBV6-1
size: once
CDR3: CASSDRQGAGYTF
DNA: TGTGCCAGCAGTGATAGACAGGGGGCTGGCTACACCTTC

D: TRBD1
J: TRBJ2-2
V: TRBV25-1
size: NA
CDR3: CASSDPRTGGAGELFF
DNA: TGTGCCAGCAGTGACCCTCGGACAGGGGGGGCCGGGGAGCTGTTTTTT

D: TRBD1
J: TRBJ1-2
V: TRBV11-2
size: NA
CDR3: CASSPPDRDHYGYTF
DNA: TGTGCCAGCAGCCCCCCCGACAGGGACCACTATGGCTACACCTTC

D: NA
J: TRBJ1-1
V: TRBV19
size: few
CDR3: CASRVGPRGIRAFF
DNA: TGTGCCAGTAGAGTCGGGCCTCGGGGGATTCGGGCTTTCTTT

D: NA
J: TRBJ1-5
V: TRBV24-1
size: NA
CDR3: CATSDRTDTYQPQHF
DNA: TGTGCCACCAGTGATCGGACAGACACTTATCAGCCCCAGCATTTT

D: NA
J: TRBJ2-2
V: TRBV11-2
size: NA
CDR3: CASSLGRGNKGELFF
DNA: TGTGCCAGCAGCTTAGGGCGGGGAAATAAAGGGGAGCTGTTTTTT

D: TRBD2
J: TRBJ2-3
V: TRBV3-1/TRBV3-2
size: NA
CDR3: CASSQDGASGGAWGTDTQYF
DNA: TGTGCCAGCAGCCAAGACGGGGCTAGCGGGGGGGCTTGGGGCACAGATACGCAGTATTTT

D: NA
J: TRBJ2-1
V: TRBV7-2
size: NA
CDR3: CASSSDSTRSNEQFF
DNA: TGTGCCAGCAGCTCCGATTCGACTAGGTCGAATGAGCAGTTCTTC

D: TRBD1
J: TRBJ2-7
V: TRBV7-2
size: NA
CDR3: CASSYRQGARFSLYEQYF
DNA: TGTGCCAGCAGCTATAGACAGGGGGCTAGATTTTCGCTCTACGAGCAGTACTTC

D: NA
J: TRBJ2-1
V: TRBV24-1
size: NA
CDR3: CATSEERYEQFF
DNA: TGTGCCACCAGTGAGGAGAGATATGAGCAGTTCTTC

D: TRBD1
J: TRBJ2-2
V: TRBV2
size: NA
CDR3: CASGQGPNTGELFF
DNA: TGTGCCAGCGGACAGGGGCCCAACACCGGGGAGCTGTTTTTT

D: NA
J: TRBJ2-7
V: TRBV6-6
size: NA
CDR3: CASSSGFAYEQYF
DNA: TGTGCCAGCAGTTCGGGGTTCGCCTACGAGCAGTACTTC

D: NA
J: TRBJ2-3
V: TRBV6-4
size: NA
CDR3: CASSDSWGPTDTQYF
DNA: TGTGCCAGCAGTGACTCGTGGGGGCCCACAGATACGCAGTATTTT

D: NA
J: TRBJ2-5
V: TRBV5-4
size: once
CDR3: CASSLGGTLQETQYF
DNA: TGTGCCAGCAGCTTGGGAGGAACCCTCCAAGAGACCCAGTACTTC

D: NA
J: TRBJ1-5
V: TRBV2
size: NA
CDR3: CASSPQNSNQPQHF
DNA: TGTGCCAGCAGCCCCCAAAATAGCAATCAGCCCCAGCATTTT

D: NA
J: TRBJ2-6
V: TRBV15
size: NA
CDR3: CATSRDRGSGANVLTF
DNA: TGTGCCACCAGCAGAGATCGGGGCTCTGGGGCCAACGTCCTGACTTTC

D: NA
J: TRBJ1-4
V: TRBV3-1/TRBV3-2
size: NA
CDR3: CASSQGGREGRTNEKLFF
DNA: TGTGCCAGCAGCCAAGGCGGCAGGGAGGGGAGGACTAATGAAAAACTGTTTTTT

D: TRBD1
J: TRBJ1-6
V: TRBV5-1
size: NA
CDR3: CASSGTGTGIRDSPLHF
DNA: TGCGCCAGCAGCGGAACCGGGACAGGGATTCGAGATTCACCCCTCCACTTT

D: TRBD1
J: TRBJ2-6
V: TRBV4-1
size: NA
CDR3: CASSRVPGGAGANVLTF
DNA: TGCGCCAGCAGCCGCGTTCCAGGGGGCGCTGGGGCCAACGTCCTGACTTTC

D: NA
J: TRBJ1-5
V: TRBV5-4
size: NA
CDR3: CASSFQGSNQPQHF
DNA: TGTGCCAGCAGCTTTCAGGGTAGCAATCAGCCCCAGCATTTT

D: TRBD2
J: TRBJ2-3
V: TRBV10-3
size: NA
CDR3: CAISAGTSGGASTDTQYF
DNA: TGTGCCATCAGCGCCGGGACTAGCGGGGGCGCTAGCACAGATACGCAGTATTTT

D: NA
J: TRBJ1-3
V: TRBV4-1
size: NA
CDR3: CASSQAGGASGNTIYF
DNA: TGCGCCAGCAGCCAAGCGGGGGGGGCTTCTGGAAACACCATATATTTT

D: TRBD1
J: TRBJ1-1
V: TRBV29-1
size: few
CDR3: CSVPRLDRDTEAFF
DNA: TGCAGCGTTCCAAGACTGGACAGGGACACTGAAGCTTTCTTT

D: NA
J: TRBJ2-7
V: TRBV6-5
size: once
CDR3: CASKIGLSYEQYF
DNA: TGTGCCAGCAAAATTGGACTCTCCTACGAGCAGTACTTC

D: TRBD2
J: TRBJ2-7
V: TRBV19
size: NA
CDR3: CASSILGSGGYEQYF
DNA: TGTGCCAGTAGTATACTTGGCAGCGGGGGCTACGAGCAGTACTTC

D: TRBD2
J: TRBJ2-3
V: TRBV4-2
size: NA
CDR3: CASSQTLVSGGASDTQYF
DNA: TGTGCCAGCAGCCAGACCCTCGTGAGCGGGGGGGCCTCAGATACGCAGTATTTT

D: NA
J: TRBJ2-2
V: TRBV19
size: NA
CDR3: CASSLQENTGELFF
DNA: TGTGCCAGTAGTCTTCAGGAGAACACCGGGGAGCTGTTTTTT

D: TRBD2
J: TRBJ2-1
V: TRBV11-3
size: NA
CDR3: CASSPPTSGPYNEQFF
DNA: TGTGCCAGCAGCCCCCCGACTAGCGGGCCCTACAATGAGCAGTTCTTC

D: TRBD1
J: TRBJ1-2
V: TRBV5-1
size: NA
CDR3: CASSTGQGGYGYTF
DNA: TGCGCCAGCAGCACGGGACAGGGAGGATATGGCTACACCTTC

D: NA
J: TRBJ2-1
V: TRBV6-6
size: NA
CDR3: CASRAVNEQFF
DNA: TGTGCCAGCAGGGCGGTTAATGAGCAGTTCTTC

D: TRBD1
J: TRBJ2-4
V: TRBV19
size: NA
CDR3: CASSISDRGTYIQYF
DNA: TGTGCCAGTAGTATATCGGACAGGGGCACGTACATTCAGTACTTC

D: TRBD2
J: TRBJ2-5
V: TRBV5-1
size: NA
CDR3: CASSPLAGGLQETQYF
DNA: TGCGCCAGCAGCCCTCTAGCGGGGGGCCTCCAAGAGACCCAGTACTTC

D: NA
J: TRBJ2-3
V: TRBV2
size: few
CDR3: CASYSVQDGTQYF
DNA: TGTGCCAGCTACTCGGTGCAAGATGGTACGCAGTATTTT

D: TRBD1
J: TRBJ1-3
V: TRBV7-6
size: NA
CDR3: CASSWDSTKITSGNTIYF
DNA: TGTGCCAGCAGCTGGGACAGTACTAAAATAACCTCTGGAAACACCATATATTTT

D: TRBD1
J: TRBJ1-1
V: TRBV25-1
size: NA
CDR3: CASSDPGQGDTEAFF
DNA: TGTGCCAGCAGTGATCCTGGGCAGGGGGACACTGAAGCTTTCTTT

D: NA
J: TRBJ1-4
V: TRBV19
size: NA
CDR3: CASSIEAGLEKLFF
DNA: TGTGCCAGTAGTATAGAGGCAGGGCTCGAAAAACTGTTTTTT

D: TRBD1
J: TRBJ1-2
V: TRBV7-2
size: NA
CDR3: CASSLQGALDSYTF
DNA: TGTGCCAGCAGCTTACAGGGGGCACTGGATAGCTACACCTTC